The sequence of this T cell receptor beta chain was determined in a study of regulatory T cells in long-lasting Graves disease. This clonotype was recorded many times. Arm-PCR of CDR3 regions with iRepertoire HTBI primers generated TCR beta libraries. TCRdb reprocessed the multiplex PCR reads with MiXCR, giving one entry per CDR3 protein. The profile shows about 430,000 distinct CDR3 sequences, 14% to 15% of them singletons. Specified time point: newly diagnosed GD, antithyroid drugs for less than 3 months. Researchers made the TCR library from RNA that was extracted from PBMCs. Investigators report Graves' disease was diagnosed under American Thyroid Association guidelines. CDR1 MDHEN and CDR2 SYDVKM come from the germline V gene. Trimming left V 6 bases short and J 7 bases short, with 18 bases between. This CDR3 is built from 14 residues. These same data were also listed under a study on T cells in Graves' hyperthyroidism and ophthalmopathy. That investigation notes: Expanded thyroid clonotypes (above 0.001) were mostly also found in blood.

The chain combines TRBV28 with TRBJ1-2, with D unresolved. The TCR sequence derives from a woman aged 40 to 50 with Graves disease. Sequencing was performed on peripheral blood mononuclear cells (PBMCs), taken at new diagnosis, from a patient treated with antithyroid drugs. CDR3 nucleotide sequence: TGTGCCAGCAGACATCCACCAGACCGGGGTGGCTACACCTTC. Protein product: CASRHPPDRGGYTF.